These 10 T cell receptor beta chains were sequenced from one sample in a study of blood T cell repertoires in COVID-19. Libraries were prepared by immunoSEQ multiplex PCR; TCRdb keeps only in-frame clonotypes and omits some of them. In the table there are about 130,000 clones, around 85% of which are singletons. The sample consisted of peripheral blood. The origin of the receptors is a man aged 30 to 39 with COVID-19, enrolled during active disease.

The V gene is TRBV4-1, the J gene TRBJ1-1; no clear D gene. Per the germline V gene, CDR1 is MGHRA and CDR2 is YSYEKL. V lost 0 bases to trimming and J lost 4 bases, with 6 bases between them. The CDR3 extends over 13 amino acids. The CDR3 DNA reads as TGCGCCAGCAGCCAAGATAGGAGCACTGAAGCTTTCTTT. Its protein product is CASSQDRSTEAFF.

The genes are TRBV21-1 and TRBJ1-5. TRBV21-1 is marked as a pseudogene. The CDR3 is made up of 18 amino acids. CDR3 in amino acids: CASSKVGGGPPLNQPQHF. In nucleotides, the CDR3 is TGTGCCAGCAGCAAAGTGGGAGGGGGACCCCCCCTCAATCAGCCCCAGCATTTT.

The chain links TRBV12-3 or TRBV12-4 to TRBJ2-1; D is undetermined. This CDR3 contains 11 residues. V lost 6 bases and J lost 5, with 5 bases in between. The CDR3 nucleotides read TGTGCCAGCAGACTCGACAATGAGCAGTTCTTC. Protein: CASRLDNEQFF.

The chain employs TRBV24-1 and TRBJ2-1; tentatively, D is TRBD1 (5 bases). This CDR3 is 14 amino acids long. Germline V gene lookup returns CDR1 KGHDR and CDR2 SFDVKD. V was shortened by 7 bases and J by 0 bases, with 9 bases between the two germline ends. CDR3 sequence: CATSPRVSYNEQFF. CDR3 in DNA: TGTGCCACCAGCCCCAGGGTCTCCTACAATGAGCAGTTCTTC.

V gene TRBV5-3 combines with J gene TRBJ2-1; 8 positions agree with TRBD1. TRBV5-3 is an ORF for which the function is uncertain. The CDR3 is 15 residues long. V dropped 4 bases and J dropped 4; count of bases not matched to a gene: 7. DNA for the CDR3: TGTGCCAGAAGCCCGGACAGGGTGCGGTACAATGAGCAGTTCTTC. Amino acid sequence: CARSPDRVRYNEQFF.

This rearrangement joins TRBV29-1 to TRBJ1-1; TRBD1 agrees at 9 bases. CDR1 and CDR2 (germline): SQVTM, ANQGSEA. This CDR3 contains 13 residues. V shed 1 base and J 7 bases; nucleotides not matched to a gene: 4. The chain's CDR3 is CSVEGTGDYEAFF. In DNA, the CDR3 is TGCAGCGTTGAAGGGACAGGGGACTATGAAGCTTTCTTT.

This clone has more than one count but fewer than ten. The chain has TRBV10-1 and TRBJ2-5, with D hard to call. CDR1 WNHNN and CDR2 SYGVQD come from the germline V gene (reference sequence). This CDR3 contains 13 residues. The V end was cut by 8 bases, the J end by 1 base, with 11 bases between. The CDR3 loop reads CASPPQFQETQYF. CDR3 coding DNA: TGCGCCAGCCCCCCCCAGTTCCAAGAGACCCAGTACTTC.

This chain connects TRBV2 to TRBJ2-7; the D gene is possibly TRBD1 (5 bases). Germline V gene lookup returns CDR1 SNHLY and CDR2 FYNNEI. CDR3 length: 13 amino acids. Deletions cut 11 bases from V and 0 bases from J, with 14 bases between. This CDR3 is CASEPDSSYEQYF. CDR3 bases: TGTGCCTCCGAGCCAGACAGCTCCTACGAGCAGTACTTC.

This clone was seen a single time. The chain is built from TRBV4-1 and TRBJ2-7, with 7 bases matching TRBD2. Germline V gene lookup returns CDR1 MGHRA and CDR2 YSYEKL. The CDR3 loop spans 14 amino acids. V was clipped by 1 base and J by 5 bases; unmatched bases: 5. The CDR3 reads CASSQVGGKDEQYF. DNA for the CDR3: TGCGCCAGCAGCCAAGTGGGGGGGAAGGACGAGCAGTACTTC.

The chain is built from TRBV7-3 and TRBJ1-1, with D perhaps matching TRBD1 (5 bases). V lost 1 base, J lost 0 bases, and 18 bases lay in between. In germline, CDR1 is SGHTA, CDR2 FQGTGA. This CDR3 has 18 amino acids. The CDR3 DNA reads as TGTGCCAGCAGCTTAATGGGGCAGGGCGTGTCCATGAACACTGAAGCTTTCTTT. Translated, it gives CASSLMGQGVSMNTEAFF.